This record looks at one T cell receptor beta chain sequence and its context. This specimen comes from a study of monozygotic twins with inflammatory bowel disease. TCRdb reprocessed the 5' RACE reads and reports one entry per CDR3 protein, with no DNA. Recorded here are 300,000 to 400,000 distinct CDR3 sequences; the top ten clones represent 2.5% to 3%. CDR3 size: 15 residues. CDR1 is SNHLY, CDR2 FYNNEI, per germline. This clonotype originated in a human donor with ulcerative colitis or Crohn's disease, or a healthy co-twin of an affected twin (not recorded which). What was sequenced was blood. V usage is TRBV2 and J usage is TRBJ2-3; TCRdb reports TRBD1, a call that lacks DNA to check it against. The chain's CDR3 is CASSEVGGAADTQYF.